This TCR beta chain is from a study of radiation and T cells in renal cell carcinoma. Produced via immunoSEQ multiplex PCR; TCRdb's table is partial and in-frame only. The data show tens of thousands of clones, roughly 80% seen once. The sample's time point: blood 4 weeks post-SBRT, at nephrectomy. Noted treatment: 15 Gy SBRT to primary tumor, nephrectomy 4 weeks later. Radiation-treated patients gave blood at baseline, week 2 and week 4. Findings of the study overall: Without pretreatment biopsies, baseline tumor clonotype presence was undetermined.

Germline CDR1 KGHSH, CDR2 LQKENI. The CDR3 has 15 residues. V dropped 6 bases and J dropped 0; count of bases not matched to a gene: 5. A note on this clone: What it binds is unknown.

This sample comprised blood, obtained from a patient whose treatment included radiotherapy and nephrectomy. V usage is TRBV18 and J usage is TRBJ2-1; 7 nucleotides match TRBD1. This sequence was found in a man aged 50 to 60 with renal cell carcinoma. CDR3 amino acids: CASSPTGSSYNEQFF. The CDR3 DNA reads TGTGCCAGCTCCCCGACAGGGAGCTCCTACAATGAGCAGTTCTTC.